This TCR beta chain was observed in a study of CD8 T cells in cerebrospinal fluid in Alzheimer's disease (dated by TCRdb to the early 2020s). Describing the broader study: To assess CSF T cell clonal expansion, the study used two single-cell approaches: plate-based nested PCR sequencing and droplet-based sequencing. The study tested whether clonally expanded T cells were present in cerebrospinal fluid from healthy elderly individuals and from patients with neurodegenerative disease. In the droplet-based CSF analysis comparing patients with controls, there were roughly 9 healthy controls (approximately 11,000 cells) and roughly 9 patients with MCI or Alzheimer's disease (more than 9,500 cells). CSF gene-expression analysis, which included Parkinson's disease patients, covered 20 to 30 samples in total. What the work shows at the level of the full study, not this receptor alone: In pooled data, a highly expanded clone (at least 3% of TCRs) was found in 1 of 10 healthy subjects versus most of the 6 Alzheimer's patients. In patients with MCI or Alzheimer's disease, the biggest CSF clone accounted for a larger percentage of TCRs than in controls. The EBV-specific clones were neither the most highly expanded clones nor enriched among patients. It was cautioned by the authors that a causal link between EBV and Alzheimer's disease is not established by the detection of EBV-specific TCRs in CSF. Only samples with detectable clones went into the overall clonality comparison: some 11 healthy, 5 MCI, 5 AD, and 6 PD.

The method behind the library was 10x single-cell sequencing. 10X Genomics single-cell V(D)J and 5' gene-expression libraries were used to profile CSF cells. An Illumina NextSeq550 was used to sequence CSF single-cell TCR libraries. Processing in the source paper ran as follows. V(D)J reads were aligned to the vdj-GRCh38 alts ensemble 2.0.0 reference and processed with the Cell Ranger vdj pipeline. Clonotypes were defined as cell barcodes sharing the same set of productive CDR3 nucleotide sequences. To link clonality with transcriptional profiles, clonotype information was added to the Seurat v3.0 gene-expression metadata. Exclusion was applied to CSF cells with more than 1,800 genes, more than 7,500 UMIs or more than 10% mitochondrial reads. To find TCRs with known antigen specificity, CDR3-beta sequences were matched against VDJdb. The network analysis of clone sharing was performed with the R package qgraph and was limited to TCRs that had complete alpha and beta chains. Reprocessed by TCRdb, the reads give a single entry per CDR3 protein sequence, without DNA. These V and J calls are TCRdb output, not the study's own analysis. The table for this sample records over 850 distinct CDR3 sequences. 9.6% of the sample rests with the top ten.

This clonotype is large (0.1 to 1%) on the basis of its frequency; no count is available. Its antigen target is currently unknown. Acute infectious disease was absent in all participants, and all participants were in good physical condition. For droplet-based sequencing, live CSF cells were sorted with a live/dead marker. CSF was obtained by lumbar puncture, and immune cells were pelleted by centrifugation at 300g. CSF samples were inspected for red blood cells, and any blood-contaminated sample was excluded. CSF cells were cryopreserved in freezing medium, frozen overnight at -80 °C, and then stored in liquid nitrogen. Before analysis, CSF samples were kept in storage for less than six months. The CDR3 contains 17 residues, cysteine and phenylalanine counted. The coding DNA is unavailable. Per the germline V gene (reference sequence), LGHDT is the CDR1 and YNNKEL is the CDR2.

This sequence was found in a human donor in good health. Rearrangement joined TRBV3-1 to TRBJ2-1. Sequenced: cerebrospinal fluid. The CDR3 corresponds to CASSRFLGSSGGYEQFF.